The clone carrying this TCR beta chain has a count of ten or more. Its antigen remains unidentified. Genomic DNA provided the template from which TCR beta VDJ and CDR3 profiles were obtained. TCRdb re-analysed the reads in MiXCR, keeping a single row per CDR3 protein. The sample has tens of thousands of distinct CDR3 sequences; approximately 51% are singletons. The data are from a study of CD8+CD57+ T cells in acquired aplastic anemia. The CDR3 contains 13 residues. V dropped 2 bases and J dropped 10 bases, with 12 bases sitting between them. Germline lookup yields CDR1 SGHDN and CDR2 FVKESK. Study-level points and caveats: The same twenty-nine CD8+ CDR3 sequences occurred in patients and in controls.

The J gene is TRBJ2-1, the V gene TRBV14; no clear D gene. Sequenced material: sorted CD4+, CD8+, or CD8+CD57+ T cells (not recorded which) from PBMCs. This TCR was recovered from a human donor in good health, serving as a control. CDR3 bases: TGTGCCAGCAGCCAATTCGACTGGATGGAGCAGTTCTTC. Translated, it gives CASSQFDWMEQFF.